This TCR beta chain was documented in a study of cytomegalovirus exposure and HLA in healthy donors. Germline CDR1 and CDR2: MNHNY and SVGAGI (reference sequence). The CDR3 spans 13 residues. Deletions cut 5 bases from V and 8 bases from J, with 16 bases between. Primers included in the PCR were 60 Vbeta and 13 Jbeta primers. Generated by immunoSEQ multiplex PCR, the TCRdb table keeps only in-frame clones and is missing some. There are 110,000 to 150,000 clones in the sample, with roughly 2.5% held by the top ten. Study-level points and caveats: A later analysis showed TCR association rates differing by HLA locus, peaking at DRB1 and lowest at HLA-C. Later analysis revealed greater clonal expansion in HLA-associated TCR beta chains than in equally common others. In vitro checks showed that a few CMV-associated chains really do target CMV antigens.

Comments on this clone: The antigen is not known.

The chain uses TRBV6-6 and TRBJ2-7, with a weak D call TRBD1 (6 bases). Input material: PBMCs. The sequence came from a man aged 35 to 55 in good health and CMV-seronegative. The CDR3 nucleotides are TGTGCCAGCAGTCCCAGTACCAGGGGCAAGCAGTACTTC. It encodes CASSPSTRGKQYF.